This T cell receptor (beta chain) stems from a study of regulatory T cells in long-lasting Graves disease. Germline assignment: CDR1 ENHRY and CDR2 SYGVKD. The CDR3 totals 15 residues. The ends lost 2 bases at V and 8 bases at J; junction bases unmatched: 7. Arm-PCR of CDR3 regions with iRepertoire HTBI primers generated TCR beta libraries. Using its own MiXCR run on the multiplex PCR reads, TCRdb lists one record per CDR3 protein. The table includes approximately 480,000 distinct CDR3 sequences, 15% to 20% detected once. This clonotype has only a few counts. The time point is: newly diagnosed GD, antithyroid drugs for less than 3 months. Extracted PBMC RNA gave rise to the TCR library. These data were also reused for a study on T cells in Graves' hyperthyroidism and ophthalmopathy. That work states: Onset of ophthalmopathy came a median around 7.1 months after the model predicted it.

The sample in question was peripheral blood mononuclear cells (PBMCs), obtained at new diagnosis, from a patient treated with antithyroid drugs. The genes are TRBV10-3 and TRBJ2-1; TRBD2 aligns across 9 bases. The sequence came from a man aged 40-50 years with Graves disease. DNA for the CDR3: TGTGCCATCAGTGAGGGACTAGCGATCGGCGATGAGCAGTTCTTC. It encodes CAISEGLAIGDEQFF.